This T cell receptor beta chain was retrieved from a study of T cells in Graves' hyperthyroidism and ophthalmopathy. There are many counts of this clonotype. Germline-derived CDR1 and CDR2 are MNHEY and SVGEGT. The CDR3 is 15 amino acids. V gave up 5 bases and J gave up 2 bases, with 16 bases separating them. The TCR beta CDR3 regions underwent amplification using RNA transcripts as the source. The study used the HTBI primer set for a first-round RT-PCR of the TCR CDR3. TCRdb called the multiplex PCR reads again in MiXCR, with one record for every CDR3 protein. The repertoire holds around 180,000 distinct CDR3 sequences, with approximately 15% as singletons.

V usage is TRBV6-2 or TRBV6-3 and J usage is TRBJ2-7; weak D call: TRBD1 (6 bases). The origin of this receptor is a woman between 50 and 59 years old with Graves' hyperthyroidism. The sequencing sample was made of blood. Here the CDR3 DNA reads TGTGCCAGCAGTCCCCACCCCGGGACAACCTACGAGCAGTACTTC. It codes for CASSPHPGTTYEQYF.